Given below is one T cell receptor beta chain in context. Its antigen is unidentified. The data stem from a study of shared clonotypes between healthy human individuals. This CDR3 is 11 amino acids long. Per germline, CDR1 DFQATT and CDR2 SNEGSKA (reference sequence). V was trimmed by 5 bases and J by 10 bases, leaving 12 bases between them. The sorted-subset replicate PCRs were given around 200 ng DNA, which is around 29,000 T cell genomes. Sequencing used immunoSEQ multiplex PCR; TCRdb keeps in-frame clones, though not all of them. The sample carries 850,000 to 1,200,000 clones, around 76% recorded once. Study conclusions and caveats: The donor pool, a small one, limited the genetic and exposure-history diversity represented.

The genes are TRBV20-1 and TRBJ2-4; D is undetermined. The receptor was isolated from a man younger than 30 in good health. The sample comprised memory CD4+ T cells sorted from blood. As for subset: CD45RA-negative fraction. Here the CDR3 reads CSAHDNGIQYF. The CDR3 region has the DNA TGCAGTGCTCATGACAATGGGATTCAGTACTTC.